This T cell receptor beta chain originates from a study of T cell responses to AZD1222 COVID-19 vaccine. Turning to this clone: The target antigen is unknown.

Trimming removed 5 bases from V and 2 bases from J; junction bases left unmatched: 4. Germline loops: CDR1 SGHAT, CDR2 FQNNGV. This CDR3 has 14 amino acids. General study results and limits: Vaccine-associated CD4 TCRs spanned spike, dominant at 160-218 and 743-854.

Some clones are missing from TCRdb's copy, which holds only in-frame ones; the method was immunoSEQ multiplex PCR. The sample includes 110,000 to 150,000 clones, nearly 95% seen only once; the top ten take 4.5% to 5.5%. The sample in question was peripheral blood, obtained on day 0 of AZD1222 vaccination. The TCR originated in an adult in good health. The chain couples TRBV11-2 to TRBJ2-7; 9 bases map to TRBD1. The CDR3 is CASSGDRVTYEQYF. As DNA, the CDR3 is TGTGCCAGCAGCGGGGACAGGGTAACCTACGAGCAGTACTTC.